Given below is one T cell receptor (beta chain) in context. Antigen: not known. The data belong to a study of CD8 T cells in Susac syndrome. Stable or active relapsing-remitting multiple sclerosis, untreated and meeting revised McDonald criteria, defined the controls. Negative isolation yielded CD4+ and CD8+ T cells, and FACS enriched TEMRA cells. Overall study results and limits: It was acknowledged by the study that relatively few individuals were included in its TCR sequencing and HLA analysis.

V was clipped by 2 bases and J by 5 bases, with 8 bases between them. This CDR3 has 13 residues. The germline gives CDR1 SGDLS, CDR2 YYNGEE. Random-hexamer reverse transcription was applied to roughly 0.5 to 1 ug RNA. Multiplex immunoSEQ PCR targeted 54 Vbeta and 13 Jbeta TCR beta segments. One entry per CDR3 protein results from TCRdb running MiXCR on the immunoSEQ multiplex PCR reads. The sample records a few hundred thousand distinct CDR3 sequences, roughly 94% being singletons. This chain uses TRBV9 with TRBJ2-1; D is unclear. The receptor was isolated from a human donor with multiple sclerosis. The sample consisted of CD4+ T cells from PBMCs. CDR3 region: CASSVRLNNEQFF. The CDR3 DNA is TGTGCCAGCAGCGTGCGACTGAACAATGAGCAGTTCTTC.